This passage covers 29 T cell receptor beta chains from one sample sequenced in a study of lymphopenia after photon versus proton radiotherapy. Using immunoSEQ multiplex PCR, the repertoire was profiled, and TCRdb retains in-frame clones only, with some absent. The sample lists 160,000 or so clones; more than 85% were seen once. The sample was peripheral blood, taken from a patient treated with photon-based radiotherapy. The receptor set was obtained from a man aged 50 or older with gastric cancer.

The genes are TRBV19 and TRBJ2-7; TRBD2 matches at 7 bases. CDR1 and CDR2 (germline): LNHDA, SQIVND (reference sequence). The CDR3 runs to 15 residues. The V and J ends lost 5 bases and 0 bases, in that order; junction bases with no gene match: 7. CDR3 in amino acids: CASSPGLLNSYEQYF. The CDR3 bases are TGTGCCAGTAGTCCGGGACTACTGAACTCCTACGAGCAGTACTTC.

The V call is TRBV18, the J call TRBJ1-1; a weak D match, TRBD1 (6 bases). Deletions cut 8 bases from V and 0 bases from J, with 10 bases between. CDR1 and CDR2 from the germline V gene are KGHSH and LQKENI. The CDR3 sequence is 13 residues long. As DNA, the CDR3 is TGTGCCAGCCAAACAGGGTTGAACACTGAAGCTTTCTTT. Amino acids: CASQTGLNTEAFF.

This clone was seen once. This rearrangement joins TRBV30 to TRBJ2-1; D is ambiguous. This CDR3 comprises 13 residues. Looked up from germline, CDR1 is GTSNPN and CDR2 is SVGIG (reference sequence). Trimming pared 4 bases from V and 3 bases from J, leaving 10 bases between. For the CDR3, the DNA is TGTGCCTGGATTCAGGCTAACTACAATGAGCAGTTCTTC. Translation: CAWIQANYNEQFF.

The chain uses TRBV6-6 and TRBJ2-7, with TRBD1 matching 9 bases. The CDR3 totals 15 residues. V lost 2 bases, J lost 6 bases, and 8 bases stayed unmatched. The germline V gene encodes CDR1 MNHNY and CDR2 SVGAGI (reference sequence). The CDR3 is CASSYAAGTGPEQYF. CDR3 sequence (DNA): TGTGCCAGCAGTTACGCCGCGGGGACAGGGCCCGAGCAGTACTTC.

This clone was seen only a few times. V is TRBV29-1 and J is TRBJ1-1, with D maybe TRBD1 (6 bases). The V gene lost 6 bases and the J gene lost 0 bases, with 8 bases spanning the gap. This CDR3 region has 12 residues. CDR1 and CDR2 from the germline V gene are SQVTM and ANQGSEA. The chain's CDR3 is CSVGQMNTEAFF. The CDR3 region has the DNA TGCAGCGTCGGACAGATGAACACTGAAGCTTTCTTT.

With regard to this clone: At one boundary the junction diverges from the germline segment, which might be a read error. The rearrangement uses TRBV2 and TRBJ2-7; 9 bases match TRBD2. The germline V gene has CDR1 SNHLY and CDR2 FYNNEI. CDR3 length: 15 residues. CDR3 nucleotide sequence: TGTGCCAGCAATTCTCGGCGGGAGGGCCTGTACGGGCAGTACTTC. This encodes CASNSRREGLYGQYF.

In this sample, this clone turned up a few times. The chain recombines TRBV5-4 with TRBJ1-3; no clear D. V was trimmed by 2 bases and J by 2 bases, leaving 5 bases between them. CDR1 is SGHNT, CDR2 YYREEE, per germline (reference sequence). The CDR3 runs to 13 residues. The DNA for the CDR3 is TGTGCCAGCAGCTTCGGGGCTGGAAACACCATATATTTT. This codes for CASSFGAGNTIYF.

This clone was detected a few times. CDR3 nucleotide sequence: TGTGCCTGGAGCGCCTCGGGGTTAGGGAACTATGGCTACACCTTC. Translation gives CAWSASGLGNYGYTF. This chain links TRBV30 with TRBJ1-2, with D uncertain. The V and J ends lost 3 bases and 2 bases respectively, with 16 bases between them. Germline assignment: CDR1 GTSNPN and CDR2 SVGIG (reference sequence). The CDR3 covers 15 residues.

The chain's CDR3 is CSAQGYGYEQYF. The CDR3 DNA reads TGCAGCGCACAGGGATATGGTTACGAGCAGTACTTC. The J gene is TRBJ2-7, the V gene TRBV29-1; D is perhaps TRBD1 (6 bases). CDR3 length equals 12 residues. Germline values: CDR1 SQVTM, CDR2 ANQGSEA. V shed 7 bases and J shed 4 bases, with 14 bases lying between them.

This CDR3 is CASSQGQGAAYEQYF. The CDR3 nucleotides are TGCGCCAGCAGCCAAGGACAGGGGGCCGCCTACGAGCAGTACTTC. The chain is built from TRBV4-1 and TRBJ2-7; 10 nucleotides line up with TRBD1. In germline, CDR1 is MGHRA, CDR2 YSYEKL. The CDR3 covers 15 residues. V shed 1 base, J shed 2 bases, and the junction held 2 bases outside the gene matches.

The chain is built from TRBV6-1 and TRBJ1-1, with 7 nucleotides matching TRBD1. CDR3 length equals 15 residues. With 3 bases clipped from V and 1 base from J, the junction kept 5 bases outside the gene matches. Germline V gene lookup returns CDR1 MNHNS and CDR2 SASEGT. CDR3 nucleotides: TGTGCCAGCAGTGAGCTTAGGGACAGGAACACTGAAGCTTTCTTT. Protein product: CASSELRDRNTEAFF.

This chain links TRBV2 with TRBJ2-2; the D gene is possibly TRBD2 (6 bases). Trimming removed 6 bases from V and 6 bases from J, with 14 bases in between. Per the germline V gene, CDR1 is SNHLY and CDR2 is FYNNEI. The CDR3 runs 14 residues. CDR3 in amino acids: CASREGGGAGELFF. The CDR3 nucleotides read TGTGCCAGCAGGGAGGGAGGTGGAGCCGGGGAGCTGTTTTTT.

The chain carries TRBV5-4 and TRBJ2-3, with 12 bases lining up with TRBD2. CDR1 is SGHNT, CDR2 YYREEE, per germline (reference sequence). V was clipped by 2 bases and J by 7 bases; unmatched bases: 5. The CDR3 spans 15 residues. The chain's CDR3 is CASSFRLAGVNTQYF. The CDR3 coding sequence is TGTGCCAGCAGCTTTAGACTAGCGGGAGTGAATACGCAGTATTTT.

This clone was counted a single time. The gene calls are TRBV19 and TRBJ2-7; a weak D match, TRBD2 (6 bases). The CDR3 is 15 residues long. Trimming stripped 4 bases from V and 6 bases from J, with 19 bases between. Germline V CDR1 and CDR2: LNHDA, SQIVND (reference sequence). CDR3 bases: TGTGCCAGTAGTAAACAGGTGGCGGGGTTGGTCGAGCAGTACTTC. It encodes CASSKQVAGLVEQYF.

The chain employs TRBV5-1 and TRBJ2-1, with TRBD2 matching 13 bases. The V and J ends lost 0 bases and 0 bases, in that order; junction bases with no gene match: 9. This CDR3 spans 20 amino acids. Germline CDR1 and CDR2: SGHRS and YFSETQ. CDR3 bases: TGCGCCAGCAGCTTGGAACCGGGACTAGCGGGGATCATCTCCTACAATGAGCAGTTCTTC. Translated, it gives CASSLEPGLAGIISYNEQFF.

The rearrangement links TRBV7-2 to TRBJ1-1, with a weak D call TRBD1 (6 bases). The germline gives CDR1 SGHTA, CDR2 FQGNSA. This CDR3 comprises 14 residues. Trimming took 3 bases from V and 1 from J, leaving 9 bases between them. CDR3: CASSLGHSNTEAFF. In DNA, the CDR3 is TGTGCCAGCAGCTTGGGACATTCGAACACTGAAGCTTTCTTT.

The chain recombines TRBV7-9 with TRBJ1-1, with TRBD1 matching over 7 bases. V was clipped by 4 bases and J by 4 bases; unmatched bases: 6. CDR1 SEHNR and CDR2 FQNEAQ come from the germline V gene (reference sequence). This CDR3 has 14 amino acids. CDR3 loop: CASSSGQPGTEAFF. CDR3 sequence (DNA): TGTGCCAGCAGCTCGGGACAGCCGGGCACTGAAGCTTTCTTT.

This clone appeared a few times. The V gene is TRBV19, the J gene TRBJ1-3; unclear D gene. Germline-derived CDR1 and CDR2 are LNHDA and SQIVND (reference sequence). This CDR3 is 15 amino acids long. Between the trimmed V and J ends, which lost 7 bases and 0 bases, there was a span of 13 bases. In nucleotides, the CDR3 is TGTGCCAGTAAAACAGACGGCCGCTCTGGAAACACCATATATTTT. The encoded protein is CASKTDGRSGNTIYF. Variable domain in full (rest from reference TRBV19 and TRBJ1-3): DGGITQSPKYLFRKEGQNVTLSCEQNLNHDAMYWYRQDPGQGLRLIYYSQIVNDFQKGDIAEGYSVSREKKESFPLTVTSAQKNPTAFYLCASKTDGRSGNTIYFGEGSWLTVV.

The gene calls are TRBV27 and TRBJ1-1; D uncertain. Per germline, CDR1 MNHEY and CDR2 SMNVEV (reference sequence). V gave up 1 base and J gave up 0 bases, with 6 bases separating them. The CDR3 covers 14 residues. Here the CDR3 reads CASSLYTMNTEAFF. CDR3 DNA sequence: TGTGCCAGCAGTTTATACACCATGAACACTGAAGCTTTCTTT.

This chain connects TRBV18 to TRBJ1-2; D is unresolved. The V and J ends lost 3 bases and 1 base respectively, with 12 bases between them. From germline, CDR1 is KGHSH and CDR2 LQKENI. This CDR3 has 15 residues. In DNA form, the CDR3 reads TGTGCCAGCTCACCGACCTTGGAGGGTAACTATGGCTACACCTTC. Translating gives CASSPTLEGNYGYTF.

In its sample, this clone was seen a few times. Other nucleotide sequences in the sample specify the same CDR3. The chain employs TRBV6-6 and TRBJ2-7; 8 bases agree with TRBD1. The CDR3 extends over 15 amino acids. V shed 2 bases and J 1 base; nucleotides not matched to a gene: 4. Germline CDR1 and CDR2: MNHNY and SVGAGI (reference sequence). CDR3 coding DNA: TGTGCCAGCAGTTACGGACAGGGCAGGTCCTACGAGCAGTACTTC. This codes for CASSYGQGRSYEQYF.

The V and J genes are TRBV7-9 and TRBJ2-7; 8 positions agree with TRBD1. The V segment lost 5 bases and the J segment 7 bases; nucleotides outside the gene matches: 13. This CDR3 is built from 15 residues. Per germline, CDR1 SEHNR and CDR2 FQNEAQ (reference sequence). The chain's CDR3 is CASSAQTGVGEEQYF. The CDR3 region has the DNA TGTGCCAGCAGCGCCCAGACAGGGGTCGGGGAAGAGCAGTACTTC. Using reference TRBV7-9 and TRBJ2-7 for the parts outside the CDR3, the full variable domain is DTGVSQNPRHKITKRGQNVTFRCDPISEHNRLYWYRQTLGQGPEFLTYFQNEAQLEKSRLLSDRFSAERPKGSFSTLEIQRTEQGDSAMYLCASSAQTGVGEEQYFGPGTRLTVT.

A remark on this clone: This sample also contains other DNA sequences that code for the same CDR3. This chain connects TRBV7-2 to TRBJ1-1; D not resolved. Germline V lookup: CDR1 SGHTA, CDR2 FQGNSA. Trimming pared 4 bases from V and 3 bases from J, leaving 3 bases between. The CDR3 totals 11 residues. This chain's CDR3 is CASSSHTEAFF. In nucleotides, the CDR3 is TGTGCCAGCAGCTCGCACACTGAAGCTTTCTTT.

The chain joins TRBV30 to TRBJ2-3; D is uncertain. The length of the CDR3 is 11 residues. V lost 5 bases and J lost 6, with 9 bases in between. Germline V lookup: CDR1 GTSNPN, CDR2 SVGIG (reference sequence). CDR3 loop: CAWSNADTQYF. The DNA of the CDR3 is TGTGCCTGGTCAAACGCCGATACGCAGTATTTT.

The CDR3 DNA is TGTGCCAGCAGCTTAAGGGGAGACTGGGGGGGCGAGCAGTACTTC. It encodes CASSLRGDWGGEQYF. This chain joins TRBV7-6 and TRBJ2-7, with 7 bases identical to TRBD2. Trimming removed 2 bases from V and 6 bases from J; junction bases left unmatched: 10. This CDR3 has 15 residues. Germline CDR1 reads SGHVS; CDR2 reads FNYEAQ.

The chain has TRBV28 and TRBJ1-4; the D gene is possibly TRBD1 (6 bases). V was trimmed by 10 bases and J by 4 bases, leaving 10 bases between them. Germline CDR1 reads MDHEN; CDR2 reads SYDVKM. CDR3 length: 12 amino acids. The CDR3 DNA is TGTGCCACACAGGGATATAATGAAAAACTGTTTTTT. Translating gives CATQGYNEKLFF.

V is TRBV7-2 and J is TRBJ2-5, with 12 bases aligning to TRBD2. This CDR3 is built from 15 residues. Losses at the gene ends were 5 bases for V and 5 bases for J; bases not matched to a gene: 6. The germline CDR1 and CDR2 sequences are SGHTA and FQGNSA. CDR3 in amino acids: CASSQTSGSLETQYF. The CDR3 nucleotides are TGTGCCAGCAGCCAGACTAGCGGGAGTTTGGAGACCCAGTACTTC. The entire variable domain, with the rest obtained from reference TRBV7-2 and TRBJ2-5, is as follows: GAGVSQSPSNKVTEKGKDVELRCDPISGHTALYWYRQSLGQGLEFLIYFQGNSAPDKSGLPSDRFSAERTGGSVSTLTIQRTQQEDSAVYLCASSQTSGSLETQYFGPGTRLLVL.

This chain links TRBV9 with TRBJ2-1, with D possibly matching TRBD1 (6 bases). Germline lookup yields CDR1 SGDLS and CDR2 YYNGEE. Trimming left V 3 bases short and J 4 bases short, with 11 bases between. This CDR3 has 14 residues. The CDR3 spells CASSARDIYNEQFF. The CDR3 DNA reads TGTGCCAGCAGCGCACGGGACATTTACAATGAGCAGTTCTTC.

The chain links TRBV7-9 to TRBJ2-1; TRBD2 agrees at 7 bases. The germline V gene has CDR1 SEHNR and CDR2 FQNEAQ (reference sequence). V lost 7 bases, J lost 7 bases, and 13 bases stayed unmatched. The CDR3 is 15 residues long. CDR3 nucleotide sequence: TGTGCCAGCACCCCCCCCCTAGGACTAGGGAATGAGCAGTTCTTC. It translates to CASTPPLGLGNEQFF.